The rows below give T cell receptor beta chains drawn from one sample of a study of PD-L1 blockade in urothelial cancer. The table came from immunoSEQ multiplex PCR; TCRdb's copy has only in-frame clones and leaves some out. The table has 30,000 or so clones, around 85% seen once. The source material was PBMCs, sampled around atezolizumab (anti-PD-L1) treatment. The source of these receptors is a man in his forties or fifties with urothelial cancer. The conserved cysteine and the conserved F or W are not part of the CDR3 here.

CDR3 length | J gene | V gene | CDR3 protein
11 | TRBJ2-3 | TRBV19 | ASRDRGTDTQY
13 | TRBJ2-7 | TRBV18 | ASSGGLAGSYEQY
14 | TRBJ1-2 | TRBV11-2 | ASSLLSGGMTYGYT
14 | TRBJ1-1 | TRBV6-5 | ASSYGFGARGTEAF
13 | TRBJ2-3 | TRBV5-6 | ASSRPGTGPDTQY
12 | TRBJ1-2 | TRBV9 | ASSAGVQGRSYT
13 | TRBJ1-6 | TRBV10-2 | ASSESRADNSPLH
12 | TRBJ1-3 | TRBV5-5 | ASSPEPVGNTIY
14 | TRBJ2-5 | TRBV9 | ASSATTGGWGETQY
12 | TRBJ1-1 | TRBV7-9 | ASSPTGLRTEAF
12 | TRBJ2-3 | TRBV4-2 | ASSPGLAVDTQY
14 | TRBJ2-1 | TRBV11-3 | ASSRSDSLFHNEQF
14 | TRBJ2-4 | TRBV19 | ASSISRTGAKNIQY
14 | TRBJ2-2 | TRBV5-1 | ASTPASGGTGGELF
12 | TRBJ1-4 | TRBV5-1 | ASRSSGGSEKLF
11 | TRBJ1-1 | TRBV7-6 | ASIRVPNTEAF
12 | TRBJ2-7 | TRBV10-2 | ASGTSGSGYEQY
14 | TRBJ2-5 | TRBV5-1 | ASSLARSGRGETQY
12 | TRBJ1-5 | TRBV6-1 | ASSAAGMDQPQH
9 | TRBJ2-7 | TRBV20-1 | SAPGTNEQY
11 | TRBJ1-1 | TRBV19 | ASSITGGTEAF
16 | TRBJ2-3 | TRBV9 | ASSYGTSGGPISDTQY
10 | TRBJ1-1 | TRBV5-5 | ASSFPGVEAF
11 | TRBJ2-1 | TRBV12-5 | ASASDTSNEQF
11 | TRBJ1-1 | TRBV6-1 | ASSTTGGSEAF
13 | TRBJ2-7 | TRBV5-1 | ASSLEGREPLEQY
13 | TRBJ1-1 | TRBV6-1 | ASSDAPGQGTEAF
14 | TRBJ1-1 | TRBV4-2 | ASSQVVPLLNTEAF
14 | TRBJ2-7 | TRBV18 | ASSPVLGQGPNEQY
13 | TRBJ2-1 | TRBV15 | ATSERQGTYNEQF
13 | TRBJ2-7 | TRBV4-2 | ASSPGTGESYEQY
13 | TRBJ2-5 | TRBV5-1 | ASSFGSGVGETQY
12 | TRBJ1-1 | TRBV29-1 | SLRGGPMNTEAF
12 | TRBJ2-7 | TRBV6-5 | ASRPGLAGGEQY
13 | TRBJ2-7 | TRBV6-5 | ASRYSGMSSYEQY
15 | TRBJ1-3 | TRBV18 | ASSERTTGFVRDTIY
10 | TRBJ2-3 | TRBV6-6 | ATAGSTDTQY
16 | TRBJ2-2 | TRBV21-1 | ASSKVNPGTDNTGELF
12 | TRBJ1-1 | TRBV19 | ASTIQVLNTEAF
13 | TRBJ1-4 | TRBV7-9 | ASSFRQGVGEKLF
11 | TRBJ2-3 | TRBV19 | ASTETGWDTQY
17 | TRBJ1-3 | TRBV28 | ASSLIWGRGLSSGNTIY
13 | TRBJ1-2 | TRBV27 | ASSLKGGAFNGYT
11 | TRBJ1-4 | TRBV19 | ASSIDRVEKLF
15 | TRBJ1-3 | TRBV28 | ASSLLGQGISGNTIY
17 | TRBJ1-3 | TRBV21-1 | ASSKRVGGSKNSGNTIY
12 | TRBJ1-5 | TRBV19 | ASTSVNSNQPQH